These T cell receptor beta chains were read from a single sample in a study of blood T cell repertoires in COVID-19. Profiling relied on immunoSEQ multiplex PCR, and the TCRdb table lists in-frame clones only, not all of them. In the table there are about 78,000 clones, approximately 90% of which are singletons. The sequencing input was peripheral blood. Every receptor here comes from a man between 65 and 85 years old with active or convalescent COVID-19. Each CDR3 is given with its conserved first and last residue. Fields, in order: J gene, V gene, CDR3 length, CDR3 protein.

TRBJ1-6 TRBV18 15 CASSGQGARNSPLHF
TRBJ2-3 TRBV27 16 CASSLTAGGPRDTQYF
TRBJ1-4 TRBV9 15 CASSVGRVSNEKLFF
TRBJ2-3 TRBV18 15 CASSVGHGRTDTQYF
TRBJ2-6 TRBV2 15 CASRDSASGANVLTF
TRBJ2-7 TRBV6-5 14 CASSSPTPNYEQYF
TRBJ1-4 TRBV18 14 CASSPATSGEKLFF
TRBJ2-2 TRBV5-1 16 CASSQRVGQNTGELFF
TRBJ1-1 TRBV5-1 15 CASSSSDTGDTEAFF
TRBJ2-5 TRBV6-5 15 CASSYEGQGAETQYF
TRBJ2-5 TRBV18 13 CASSRGRAETQYF
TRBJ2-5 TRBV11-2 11 CASSEIETQYF
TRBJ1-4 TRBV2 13 CASSGQGAGKLFF
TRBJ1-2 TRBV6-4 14 CASSPTGVSYGYTF
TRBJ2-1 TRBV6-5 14 CASSYKLADNEQFF
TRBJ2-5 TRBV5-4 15 CASAPGGGSQETQYF
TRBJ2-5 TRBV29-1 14 CSVEDPQAQETQYF
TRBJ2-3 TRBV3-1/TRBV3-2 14 CASSQGRGMYTQYF
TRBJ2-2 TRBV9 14 CASGAGVDTGELFF
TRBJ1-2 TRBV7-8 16 CASSLQAGGRNYGYTF
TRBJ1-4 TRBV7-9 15 CASSSLRATNEKLFF
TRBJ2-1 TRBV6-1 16 CASSEGWDRPYNEQFF
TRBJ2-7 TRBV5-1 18 CASSLPSGGQGGASEQYF
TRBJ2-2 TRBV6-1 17 CASSEGTSGVFTGELFF
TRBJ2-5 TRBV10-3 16 CAIRDGLAGNQETQYF
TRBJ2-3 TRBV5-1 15 CASSFEGRSTDTQYF
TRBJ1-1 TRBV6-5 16 CASSYGRPGFNTEAFF
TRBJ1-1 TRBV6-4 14 CASSDSSRGTEAFF
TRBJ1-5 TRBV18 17 CASSPGTGRVGNQPQHF
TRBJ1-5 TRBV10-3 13 CAISAAEGQPQHF
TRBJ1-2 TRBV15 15 CATSREQGFPSGYTF
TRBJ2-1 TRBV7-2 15 CASSLRDSSYNEQFF
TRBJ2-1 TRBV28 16 CASSSFASGRYNEQFF
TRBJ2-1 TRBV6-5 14 CASRGLAGYNEQFF
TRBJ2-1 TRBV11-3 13 CASSSQSYNEQFF
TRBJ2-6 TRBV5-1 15 CASSFSGSGANVLTF
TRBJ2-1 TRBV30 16 CAWSWGPGLASNEQFF
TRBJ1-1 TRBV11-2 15 CASTLIRGPNTEAFF
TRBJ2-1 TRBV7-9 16 CASSLAPGQGNNEQFF
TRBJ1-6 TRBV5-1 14 CASRIDGWDSPLHF
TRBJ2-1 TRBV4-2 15 CASSPWTSEVNEQFF
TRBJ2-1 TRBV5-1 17 CASSLEGLAGGLDEQFF
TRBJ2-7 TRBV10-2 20 CASSETGQGMRRGLGYEQYF
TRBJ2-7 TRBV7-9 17 CASSLTRQGGNSYEQYF
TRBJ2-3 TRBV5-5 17 CASSGLTGPGGTDTQYF